This TCR beta chain was retrieved from a study of blood T cell repertoires in COVID-19. In the study overall: Italy, Spain and the United States were the sources of the convalescent and acute COVID-19 samples. Sample material is recorded as cDNA or gDNA derived from T cells, B-cell-depleted T cells, or PBMCs.

In germline, CDR1 is SGHRS, CDR2 YFSETQ. J lost 5 bases, V lost 5 bases, and 6 bases had no gene match. The CDR3 extends over 15 amino acids. TCRdb keeps only in-frame clones here, not all; method: immunoSEQ multiplex PCR. The data show 110,000 or so clones, 70% to 80% seen once. Sequencing used peripheral blood. V usage is TRBV5-1 and J usage is TRBJ1-6, with 8 nucleotides matching TRBD1. This receptor was taken from a middle-aged man with acute or convalescent COVID-19. Written as DNA, the CDR3 is TGCGCCAGCAGTCGGCAGGGGGCCGATAATTCACCCCTCCACTTT. Translating gives CASSRQGADNSPLHF.